The clone carrying this TCR beta chain was counted between two and nine times. Across 18 months, stable Graves' hyperthyroidism was marked by no progression to ophthalmopathy. Amplification targeted TCR beta CDR3 regions from RNA transcripts. HTBI primers were the set used in a first-round RT-PCR of the TCR CDR3. MiXCR, run by TCRdb on the multiplex PCR reads, gives a single entry per CDR3 protein. The data hold hundreds of thousands of distinct CDR3 sequences, with 38% observed a single time. The record originates from a study of T cells in Graves' hyperthyroidism and ophthalmopathy. This clonotype was sampled from a man younger than 35 with Graves' hyperthyroidism. The material sequenced was blood.

DNA of the CDR3: TGCGCCAGCAGCTACTCCGGGACAGCAGAAGAGACCCAGTACTTC. Amino acids: CASSYSGTAEETQYF. The chain links TRBV5-1 to TRBJ2-5; 7 bases are shared with TRBD1. The J segment lost 3 bases and the V segment lost 3 bases, leaving 8 bases of the junction unmatched. Germline CDR1 reads SGHRS; CDR2 reads YFSETQ. The CDR3 totals 15 residues.